These 10 T cell receptor beta chains came from one sample sequenced in a study of Graves' ophthalmopathy and Graves' hyperthyroidism. RNA served as the template for amplifying TCR beta CDR3 regions. HTBI-primed first-round RT-PCR preceded second-round multiplex PCR. One entry per CDR3 protein, called by TCRdb with MiXCR from the multiplex PCR reads. Of approximately 380,000 distinct CDR3 sequences listed, more than 20% are singletons. Material for sequencing was peripheral blood. The receptors stem from a woman younger than 35 with stable Graves' hyperthyroidism.

This clonotype was counted at least ten times. J is TRBJ2-5 and V is TRBV28, with D perhaps matching TRBD2 (6 bases). The germline gives CDR1 MDHEN, CDR2 SYDVKM. The CDR3 consists of 16 residues. Deletions cut 6 bases from V and 4 bases from J, with 21 bases between. CDR3 DNA: TGTGCCAGCAGAGGTAGCGGATTGGGAGTGGTAGAGACCCAGTACTTC. This codes for CASRGSGLGVVETQYF.

The chain carries TRBV2 and TRBJ1-1, with a tentative D call TRBD1 (5 bases). Germline assignment: CDR1 SNHLY and CDR2 FYNNEI. The CDR3 is made up of 13 amino acids. The germline V and J ends were trimmed by 6 bases and 5 bases, with 13 bases remaining between them. In DNA, the CDR3 is TGTGCCAGCAGGGCAGGGTGGGGGACTGAAGCTTTCTTT. It encodes CASRAGWGTEAFF.

The genes are TRBV3-1 and TRBJ1-2, with 11 bases aligning to TRBD1. V was pared by 1 base and J by 4 bases, with 11 bases of the junction left unmatched. This CDR3 spans 18 amino acids. The germline V gene encodes CDR1 LGHDT and CDR2 YNNKEL (reference sequence). Here the CDR3 reads CASSQGRRTGGYFYGYTF. The CDR3, as DNA: TGTGCCAGCAGCCAAGGTCGGAGGACAGGGGGCTATTTCTATGGCTACACCTTC.

This clonotype was observed many times. This chain uses TRBV12-3 or TRBV12-4 with TRBJ2-6; 7 bases are shared with TRBD1. The CDR3 is 18 amino acids. V lost 3 bases and J lost 0; bases outside the gene matches: 8. The CDR3 DNA reads TGTGCCAGCAGTTTGATCGGCACAGGGGACTCTGGGGCCAACGTCCTGACTTTC. This gives the protein CASSLIGTGDSGANVLTF.

This clonotype has a count of ten or more. CDR3 nucleotides: TGTGCCAGCACTCTCGGCGGGTTGGAGCAAGAGACCCAGTACTTC. It translates to CASTLGGLEQETQYF. The rearrangement uses TRBV12-3 or TRBV12-4 and TRBJ2-5; weak D call: TRBD2 (5 bases). CDR3 size: 15 residues. With 7 bases removed from V and 2 bases from J, the gap between germline ends came to 17 bases.

This clonotype was detected many times. The V call is TRBV5-1, the J call TRBJ1-2, with D perhaps matching TRBD1 (6 bases). Germline loops: CDR1 SGHRS, CDR2 YFSETQ. V lost 4 bases and J 7 bases, leaving 14 bases between the germline ends. This CDR3 is built from 13 residues. CDR3 loop: CASSEGGSGGYTF. As DNA, the CDR3 is TGCGCCAGCAGCGAAGGGGGATCTGGTGGCTACACCTTC.

This clonotype was observed many times. V gene TRBV12-3 or TRBV12-4 combines with J gene TRBJ1-2, with 9 nucleotides matching TRBD1. J lost 2 bases, V lost 2 bases, and 6 bases had no gene match. This CDR3 contains 16 residues. The CDR3 DNA reads as TGTGCCAGCAGTTTATCCCCCGGGACAGGGAACTATGGCTACACCTTC. This codes for CASSLSPGTGNYGYTF.

This clonotype was seen repeatedly, ten times or more. The chain links TRBV12-3 or TRBV12-4 to TRBJ1-5; the D is unclear. The V end lost 2 bases, the J end lost 0 bases, and 5 bases lay between the germline ends. The CDR3 has 14 residues. As DNA, the CDR3 is TGTGCCAGCAGTTTATCCTTTAGCAATCAGCCCCAGCATTTT. Translated, it gives CASSLSFSNQPQHF.

This clonotype came up many times. The chain uses TRBV5-1 and TRBJ1-2; TRBD1 is a possible D gene (6 bases). The CDR3 consists of 13 residues. Trimming pared 0 bases from V and 8 bases from J, leaving 11 bases between. Germline V gene data show CDR1 as SGHRS and CDR2 as YFSETQ. CDR3 coding DNA: TGCGCCAGCAGCTTGGCCACAGGGTCCGGCTACACCTTC. Translation: CASSLATGSGYTF.

Concerning this clonotype: A much bigger clone sits one base away, suggesting this may be a read error. The conserved closing phenylalanine or tryptophan is absent in this CDR3, likely reflecting a read error. The CDR3 spells CASSQDITGGEAFL. CDR3 in DNA: TGTGCCAGCAGCCAAGATATCACAGGGGGGGAAGCTTTCTTG. The gene calls are TRBV4-2 and TRBJ1-1; TRBD1 aligns across 8 bases. CDR3 size: 14 residues. Trimming took 0 bases from V and 8 from J; bases not matched to a gene: 5. Germline loops: CDR1 LGHNA, CDR2 YNFKEQ.